Listed below are T cell receptor beta chains from one sample, sequenced in a study of blood T cell repertoires in COVID-19. The assay was immunoSEQ multiplex PCR, and TCRdb's table has in-frame clones only and misses some. The sample records over 120,000 clones, approximately 87% being singletons. The sample was peripheral blood. These receptors were collected from a woman in her fifties or sixties with active or convalescent COVID-19. Each CDR3 is given with its conserved first and last residue. Clone size is not always given. Where it is, it says once, few, many or a class for expanded clones.

TRBV27	once	TRBJ1-1	CASSLWTMGNTEAFF
TRBV10-3	.	TRBJ2-2	CAISDPTSGGANTGELFF
TRBV6-6	once	TRBJ2-3	CASSLAGGSADTQYF
TRBV5-1	few	TRBJ1-6	CASSYQGADNSPLHF
TRBV28	.	TRBJ1-2	CASSWQNYGYTF
TRBV13	.	TRBJ2-2	CASSIMTGEWTGELFF
TRBV6-5	.	TRBJ1-4	CASSRTATNEKLFF
TRBV3-1/TRBV3-2	.	TRBJ1-1	CASSQALGNTEAFF
TRBV5-1	.	TRBJ2-7	CASSLGGQGTYEQYF
TRBV28	.	TRBJ1-4	CASSPRGTATNEKLFF
TRBV5-1	.	TRBJ1-2	CASSLRQGENYGYTF
TRBV19	.	TRBJ1-5	CASSRTAESQPQHF
TRBV19	.	TRBJ2-7	CASSFGRSYEQYF